These 30 T cell receptor beta chains came from one sample sequenced in a study of blood T cells in healthy people across ages. Alongside a J-beta primer mix, a sample-barcoded 5' primer served in a second PCR lasting about 6 to 11 cycles. MiXCR was run by TCRdb on the 5' RACE reads, yielding one entry per CDR3 protein. The sample yields 630,000 or so distinct CDR3 sequences, about a third seen once. Source material: blood. These receptors all come from a woman aged 80 or older in good health.

Points on this clonotype: The junction does not match germline at one end; this may be a read error. The chain has TRBV7-7 and TRBJ2-1; tentative D call: TRBD1 (5 bases). This CDR3 has 12 residues. Germline CDR1 is SSHAT and CDR2 is FNYEAQ (reference sequence). CDR3 protein: CASSPQETEQFF. CDR3 sequence (DNA): TGTGCTAGCAGCCCACAGGAAACTGAGCAGTTCTTC.

This clonotype was recorded a few times. This may stem from a read error, because a much larger clone lies one nucleotide away. This rearrangement joins TRBV12-3 or TRBV12-4 to TRBJ2-1, with 9 bases aligning to TRBD2. The CDR3 is 15 residues long. V trimming: 6 bases; J trimming: 9 bases; junction bases outside the gene matches: 12. The CDR3 sequence: CASSPGRGGRFEQFF. In DNA, the CDR3 is TGTGCCAGCAGCCCGGGGCGGGGGGGCCGTTTTGAGCAGTTCTTC.

This clonotype occurred many times. The chain uses TRBV29-1 and TRBJ1-2; perhaps TRBD1 as D (5 bases). CDR1 and CDR2 (germline): SQVTM, ANQGSEA. The CDR3 has 13 amino acids. V was shortened by 4 bases and J by 7 bases, with 16 bases between the two germline ends. As DNA, the CDR3 is TGCAGCGTTGGTGACAGATTCTTAGGTGGCTACACCTTC. Residues: CSVGDRFLGGYTF.

On this clonotype itself: An end of the junction does not agree with germline; a read error may underlie this. The rearrangement joins TRBV28 to TRBJ2-3; D may be TRBD1 or TRBD2 (7 bases each). CDR3 size: 14 residues. The germline CDR1 and CDR2 sequences are MDHEN and SYDVKM. Here the CDR3 reads CASSSRGGTDMQYF. The CDR3 region has the DNA TGTGCCAGCAGTTCAAGGGGGGGGACAGATATGCAGTATTTT.

The V gene is TRBV7-2, the J gene TRBJ1-2; D is unclear. Germline-derived CDR1 and CDR2 are SGHTA and FQGNSA. This CDR3 has 14 residues. V was clipped by 1 base and J by 8 bases, with 14 bases between them. In nucleotides, the CDR3 is TGTGCCAGCAGCTTAGTACGCGGTGTCGAGGGCTACACCTTC. Translating it yields CASSLVRGVEGYTF.

At least ten counts were recorded for this clonotype. The gene calls are TRBV9 and TRBJ1-4; TRBD1 matches at 10 bases. V dropped 3 bases and J dropped 1; count of bases not matched to a gene: 12. The CDR3 covers 19 residues. Germline loops: CDR1 SGDLS, CDR2 YYNGEE. Here the CDR3 reads CASSEGTGVIPLTNEKLFF. CDR3 coding DNA: TGTGCCAGCAGCGAAGGGACAGGGGTGATCCCTTTAACTAATGAAAAACTGTTTTTT. The variable domain in full, with the rest retrieved from reference TRBV9 and TRBJ1-4, is DSGVTQTPKHLITATGQRVTLRCSPRSGDLSVYWYQQSLDQGLQFLIQYYNGEERAKGNILERFSAQQFPDLHSELNLSSLELGDSALYFCASSEGTGVIPLTNEKLFFGSGTQLSVL.

CDR3 sequence reads: CASSSGRGGYETQYF. The DNA for the CDR3 is TGTGCCAGCAGCTCAGGACGGGGGGGCTACGAGACCCAGTACTTC. The chain carries TRBV7-2 and TRBJ2-5; 8 nucleotides align to TRBD2. Germline V gene data show CDR1 as SGHTA and CDR2 as FQGNSA. This CDR3 contains 15 residues. The V segment lost 4 bases and the J segment 5 bases; nucleotides outside the gene matches: 9. Full variable domain (remainder filled in from reference TRBV7-2 and TRBJ2-5): GAGVSQSPSNKVTEKGKDVELRCDPISGHTALYWYRQSLGQGLEFLIYFQGNSAPDKSGLPSDRFSAERTGGSVSTLTIQRTQQEDSAVYLCASSSGRGGYETQYFGPGTRLLVL.

This clonotype was observed a few times. This chain joins TRBV2 and TRBJ2-3, with TRBD1 identical over 8 bases. The CDR3 is 14 amino acids. Germline lookup yields CDR1 SNHLY and CDR2 FYNNEI. The ends lost 7 bases at V and 4 bases at J; junction bases unmatched: 7. CDR3 residues: CASIPTGVSDTQYF. The DNA for the CDR3 is TGTGCCAGCATCCCGACAGGGGTCTCAGATACGCAGTATTTT.

In this sample, this clonotype turned up a few times. A read error may explain this, as a much larger clone is one base away. This chain connects TRBV7-9 to TRBJ2-7; unclear D gene. The CDR3 is 12 amino acids. Germline V gene data show CDR1 as SEHNR and CDR2 as FQNEAQ (reference sequence). CDR3 residues: CASTNSPYGQYF. The CDR3 nucleotides are TGTGCCAGCACCAATTCCCCCTACGGGCAGTACTTC. Combining the CDR3 with reference TRBV7-9 and TRBJ2-7 gives the whole variable domain DTGVSQNPRHKITKRGQNVTFRCDPISEHNRLYWYRQTLGQGPEFLTYFQNEAQLEKSRLLSDRFSAERPKGSFSTLEIQRTEQGDSAMYLCASTNSPYGQYFGPGTRLTVT.

There are many counts of this clonotype. The CDR3 DNA follows: TGTGCCAGCAGCTTACGCCAAAAGGGAGAGGAGCAGTTCTTC. It yields the protein CASSLRQKGEEQFF. This chain links TRBV7-3 with TRBJ2-1; D may be TRBD2 (5 bases). V was clipped by 2 bases and J by 10 bases, with 15 bases between them. The CDR3 extends over 14 amino acids. CDR1 is SGHTA and CDR2 is FQGTGA in the germline V gene.

The CDR3 loop reads CASSGLAGGVVGPSSYNEQFF. The DNA for the CDR3 is TGTGCCAGCAGTGGTCTAGCGGGAGGAGTGGTGGGCCCGTCGTCCTACAATGAGCAGTTCTTC. This chain uses TRBV28 with TRBJ2-1; 11 positions agree with TRBD2. This CDR3 is 21 amino acids long. Looked up from germline, CDR1 is MDHEN and CDR2 is SYDVKM. The ends lost 5 bases at V and 1 base at J; junction bases unmatched: 19. The complete variable domain, with remaining parts taken from reference TRBV28 and TRBJ2-1, reads DVKVTQSSRYLVKRTGEKVFLECVQDMDHENMFWYRQDPGLGLRLIYFSYDVKMKEKGDIPEGYSVSREKKERFSLILESASTNQTSMYLCASSGLAGGVVGPSSYNEQFFGPGTRLTVL.

This clonotype was picked up a small number of times. This may stem from a read error, because a much larger clone lies one nucleotide away. The V call is TRBV3-1, the J call TRBJ1-4; D remains unclear. The CDR3 has 18 residues. Germline V gives CDR1 LGHDT, CDR2 YNNKEL (reference sequence). CDR3 nucleotide sequence: TGTGCCAGCAGCCAAGATCGCGGGTTCAGTTCAACTAATGAAAAACGGTTTTTT. It encodes CASSQDRGFSSTNEKRFF.

The sample holds many counts of this clonotype. The V and J genes are TRBV4-2 and TRBJ2-1; 12 bases are a match to TRBD2. The CDR3 has 16 amino acids. Trimming removed 1 base from V and 4 bases from J; junction bases left unmatched: 2. The germline CDR1 and CDR2 sequences are LGHNA and YNFKEQ. CDR3 DNA sequence: TGTGCCAGCAGCCAAGCTCTAGCGGGGGGGTACAATGAGCAGTTCTTC. Translated, it gives CASSQALAGGYNEQFF.

The table lists this clonotype with many counts. This CDR3 reads CASSLTANQPQHF. The DNA for the CDR3 is TGTGCCAGCAGTTTGACAGCAAATCAGCCCCAGCATTTT. The chain carries TRBV27 and TRBJ1-5, with a weak D call TRBD1 (5 bases). Germline V gene sequence: CDR1 MNHEY, CDR2 SMNVEV (reference sequence). Deletions cut 3 bases from V and 4 bases from J, with 7 bases between. The CDR3 is 13 amino acids.

This clonotype has a single count. The chain employs TRBV28 and TRBJ2-7, with D perhaps TRBD2 (6 bases). Trimming removed 4 bases from V and 0 bases from J, with 13 bases in between. Per the germline V gene, CDR1 is MDHEN and CDR2 is SYDVKM. The CDR3 is 15 residues long. CDR3 nucleotides: TGTGCCAGCAGTTCACCCGGGGGTTTCTCCTACGAGCAGTACTTC. It yields the protein CASSSPGGFSYEQYF. Filled out from reference TRBV28 and TRBJ2-7, the complete variable domain reads DVKVTQSSRYLVKRTGEKVFLECVQDMDHENMFWYRQDPGLGLRLIYFSYDVKMKEKGDIPEGYSVSREKKERFSLILESASTNQTSMYLCASSSPGGFSYEQYFGPGTRLTVT.

This clonotype occurred many times. The chain uses TRBV20-1 and TRBJ2-5; 11 bases align to TRBD2. J lost 3 bases, V lost 3 bases, and 9 bases had no gene match. The CDR3 has 16 amino acids. Germline CDR1 reads DFQATT; CDR2 reads SNEGSKA (reference sequence). The CDR3 bases are TGCAGTGCTAGCAAGCCTAGCGGGGGGATTAAAGAGACCCAGTACTTC. The encoded protein is CSASKPSGGIKETQYF.

This chain links TRBV2 with TRBJ2-1; D unclear. Trimming removed 3 bases at V and 7 bases at J, with 10 bases between. The CDR3 is 13 amino acids. The V gene's germline CDR1 is SNHLY and CDR2 FYNNEI. CDR3 nucleotides: TGTGCCAGCAGTGAGAGTCAGATGAATGAGCAGTTCTTC. Translation: CASSESQMNEQFF.

As regards this clonotype: This could be a read error, since a much larger clone is one nucleotide away. The chain uses TRBV6-1 and TRBJ1-4, with D maybe TRBD1 (6 bases). The V end was cut by 7 bases, the J end by 6 bases, with 24 bases between. The CDR3 sequence is 17 residues long. CDR1 and CDR2 (germline): MNHNS, SASEGT. CDR3 sequence: CASTTSFQGRADEKLFF. In nucleotides, the CDR3 is TGTGCCAGCACCACCTCTTTCCAGGGGCGGGCTGATGAAAAACTGTTTTTT.

This clonotype is a singleton in its sample. One base away lies a much larger clone, so this may be a sequencing read error. V usage is TRBV4-1 and J usage is TRBJ2-5, with TRBD1 matching 9 bases. J was trimmed by 13 bases and V by 1 base; bases with no gene match: 13. This CDR3 comprises 15 residues. In germline, CDR1 is MGHRA, CDR2 YSYEKL. CDR3 amino acids: CASSQGPQGAHERYF. The DNA of the CDR3 is TGCGCCAGCAGCCAAGGACCACAGGGGGCCCACGAGCGGTACTTC.

This clonotype was seen at least ten times. The chain carries TRBV6-6 and TRBJ2-7; TRBD1 matches at 7 bases. Looked up from germline, CDR1 is MNHNY and CDR2 is SVGAGI (reference sequence). The CDR3 consists of 11 residues. After removal of 5 bases from V and 5 bases from J, the junction contained 0 bases not matched to a gene. The CDR3 is CASSDRDEQYF. The CDR3 DNA is TGTGCCAGCAGTGACAGGGACGAGCAGTACTTC.

At least ten counts were recorded for this clonotype. The chain couples TRBV20-1 to TRBJ2-7; D may match TRBD1 or TRBD2 (6 bases each). In germline, CDR1 is DFQATT, CDR2 SNEGSKA (reference sequence). This CDR3 has 13 amino acids. Between the trimmed V and J ends, which lost 6 bases and 3 bases, there was a span of 15 bases. CDR3 region: CSARGGGGYEQYF. As DNA, the CDR3 is TGCAGTGCCAGGGGTGGGGGAGGCTACGAGCAGTACTTC.

V gene TRBV20-1 combines with J gene TRBJ1-1; D not certain. The CDR3 sequence is 13 residues long. The V gene lost 0 bases and the J gene lost 11 bases, with 16 bases spanning the gap. Germline V gene sequence: CDR1 DFQATT, CDR2 SNEGSKA (reference sequence). CDR3 nucleotides: TGCAGTGCTAGAGAGTCGAGCGGGCTTGACGCTTTCTTT. It translates to CSARESSGLDAFF.

The chain links TRBV29-1 to TRBJ1-5, with D perhaps TRBD1 (6 bases). V was shortened by 4 bases and J by 6 bases, with 19 bases between the two germline ends. CDR1 and CDR2 (germline): SQVTM, ANQGSEA. The CDR3 is 15 amino acids. As DNA, the CDR3 is TGCAGCGTTGTTGAGTACGGGGGCAGCGGTCAGCCCCAGCATTTT. It translates to CSVVEYGGSGQPQHF.

The chain couples TRBV7-3 to TRBJ2-3, with a possible D match to TRBD2 (6 bases). The length of the CDR3 is 15 residues. V lost 1 base and J 4 bases, leaving 12 bases between the germline ends. Germline assignment: CDR1 SGHTA and CDR2 FQGTGA. The CDR3 protein is CASSLSGGVADTQYF. CDR3 DNA: TGTGCCAGCAGCTTAAGCGGCGGGGTGGCAGATACGCAGTATTTT.

In the case of this clonotype: This clone may be a read error of a much larger clone one base away. This chain uses TRBV20-1 with TRBJ1-1; D is undetermined. The CDR3 has 11 amino acids. Trimming pared 1 base from V and 9 bases from J, leaving 9 bases between. Germline CDR1 is DFQATT and CDR2 is SNEGSKA (reference sequence). CDR3 residues: CSARGGWKAFF. The CDR3 region has the DNA TGCAGTGCTAGAGGAGGTTGGAAAGCTTTCTTT.

V gene TRBV27 combines with J gene TRBJ1-1; maybe TRBD1 (5 bases). The CDR3 contains 15 residues. V dropped 0 bases and J dropped 3 bases, with 11 bases sitting between them. Germline CDR1 and CDR2: MNHEY and SMNVEV (reference sequence). CDR3 in amino acids: CASSLSKGKDTEAFF. The CDR3 bases are TGTGCCAGCAGTTTATCGAAGGGGAAAGACACTGAAGCTTTCTTT.

This clonotype was detected many times. This sequence joins TRBV13 and TRBJ2-7; TRBD1 matches 9 bases. Per the germline V gene, CDR1 is PRHDT and CDR2 is FYEKMQ (reference sequence). The CDR3 is 14 amino acids. The J segment lost 5 bases and the V segment lost 3 bases, leaving 5 bases of the junction unmatched. The CDR3 DNA is TGTGCCAGCAGCTTGGGGACAGGGTGGAACGAGCAGTACTTC. Its protein product is CASSLGTGWNEQYF.

At least ten counts were recorded for this clonotype. V gene TRBV7-9 combines with J gene TRBJ1-2; D remains ambiguous. Germline assignment: CDR1 SEHNR and CDR2 FQNEAQ (reference sequence). This CDR3 is built from 15 residues. V was cut by 5 bases and J by 5 bases, with 18 bases left in between. The CDR3: CASSPMQSLVYGYTF. CDR3 bases: TGTGCCAGCAGCCCCATGCAGAGCTTGGTTTATGGCTACACCTTC.

This clonotype appeared a few times. This chain links TRBV28 with TRBJ1-1, with TRBD1 identical over 7 bases. Per germline, CDR1 MDHEN and CDR2 SYDVKM. There are 16 residues in the CDR3. J lost 3 bases, V lost 9 bases, and 16 bases had no gene match. CDR3 sequence reads: CASKPRYRGRDTEAFF. The CDR3 region has the DNA TGTGCCAGTAAACCCCGTTACAGGGGCCGAGACACTGAAGCTTTCTTT.

The table lists this clonotype with many counts. V is TRBV7-2 and J is TRBJ2-5, with 7 positions matching TRBD2. Germline loops: CDR1 SGHTA, CDR2 FQGNSA. The CDR3 runs 17 residues. Trimming took 1 base from V and 5 from J; bases not matched to a gene: 13. This CDR3 is CASSLGSSGVRWETQYF. Here the CDR3 DNA reads TGTGCCAGCAGCTTAGGGTCCAGCGGGGTGAGATGGGAGACCCAGTACTTC.